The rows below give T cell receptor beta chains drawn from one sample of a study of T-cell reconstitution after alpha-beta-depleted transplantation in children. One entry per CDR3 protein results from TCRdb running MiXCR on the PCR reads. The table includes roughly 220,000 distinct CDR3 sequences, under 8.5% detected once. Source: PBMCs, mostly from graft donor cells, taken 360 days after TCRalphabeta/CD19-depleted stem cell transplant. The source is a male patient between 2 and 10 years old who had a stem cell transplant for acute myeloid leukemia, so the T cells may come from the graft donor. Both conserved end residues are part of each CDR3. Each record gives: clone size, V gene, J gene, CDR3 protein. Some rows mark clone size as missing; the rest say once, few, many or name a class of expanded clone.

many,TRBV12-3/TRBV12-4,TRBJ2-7,CASSLARVRGHEQYF
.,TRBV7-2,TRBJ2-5,CASSLTGLLFETQYF
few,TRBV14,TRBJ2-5,CASSQLSRREETQYF
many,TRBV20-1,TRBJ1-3,CSAEAEGRNSGNTIYF
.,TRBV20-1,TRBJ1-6,CSARDYGSPLHF
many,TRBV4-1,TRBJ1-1,CASSPGWGGMNTEAFF
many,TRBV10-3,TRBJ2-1,CAISGQGLYYNEQFF
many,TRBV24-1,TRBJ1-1,CATSGQGSEAFF
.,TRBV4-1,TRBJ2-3,CASSQGSTSARDTQYF
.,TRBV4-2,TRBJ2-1,CASSLVAGGPGYNEQFF
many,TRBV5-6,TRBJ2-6,CASSLTGRNSGANVLTF
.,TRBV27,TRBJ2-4,CASKPRTSGRSAAKNIQYF
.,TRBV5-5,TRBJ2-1,CASRGQGNNEQFF
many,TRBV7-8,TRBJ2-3,CASSPWPEITDTQYF
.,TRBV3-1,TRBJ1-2,CASSSDRGPGYTF
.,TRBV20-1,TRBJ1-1,CSAAPPGGFTEAFF
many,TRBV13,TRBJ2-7,CASSLGQGAYEQYF
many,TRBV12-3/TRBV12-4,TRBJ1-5,CASSLSSNQPQHF
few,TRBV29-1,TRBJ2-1,CSVPRELAYNEQFF
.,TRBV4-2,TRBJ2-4,CASSHPASGRGAKNIQYF
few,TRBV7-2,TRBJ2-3,CASSLALAGSTDTQYF
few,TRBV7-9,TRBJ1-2,CASSWGQNYGYTF
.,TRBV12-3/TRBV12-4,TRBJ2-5,CASRPPRFQETQYF
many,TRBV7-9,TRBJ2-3,CASSLAAGDTQYF
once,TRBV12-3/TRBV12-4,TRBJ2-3,CASTLSGGSADTQYF
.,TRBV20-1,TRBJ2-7,CSARAFLAASSYEQYF
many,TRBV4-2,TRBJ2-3,CASSQDITSVADTQYF
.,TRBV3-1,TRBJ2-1,CASSQALAVYNEQFF
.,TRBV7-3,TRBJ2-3,CASSPTVGDTQYF
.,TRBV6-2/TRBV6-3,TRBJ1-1,CASSFPASRGFF
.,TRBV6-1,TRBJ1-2,CASSEDGYGYTF
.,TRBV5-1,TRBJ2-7,CASSFRDGFYEQYF
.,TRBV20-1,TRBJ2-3,CCASVAGESTSTDTQYF
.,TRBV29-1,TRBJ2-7,CSAGTGDEQYF
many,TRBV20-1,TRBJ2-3,CSASFSQTDTQYF
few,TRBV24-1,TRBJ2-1,CATSDSKSGLPINEQFF
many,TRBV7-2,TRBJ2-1,CASSPRGGREQFF
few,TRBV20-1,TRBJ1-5,CSARAGVELGQPQHF
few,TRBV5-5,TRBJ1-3,CASSLVRDRGRNTIYF
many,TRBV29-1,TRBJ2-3,CSVEGTSSTDTQYF
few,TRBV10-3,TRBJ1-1,CAIKGGNSRHAEAFF